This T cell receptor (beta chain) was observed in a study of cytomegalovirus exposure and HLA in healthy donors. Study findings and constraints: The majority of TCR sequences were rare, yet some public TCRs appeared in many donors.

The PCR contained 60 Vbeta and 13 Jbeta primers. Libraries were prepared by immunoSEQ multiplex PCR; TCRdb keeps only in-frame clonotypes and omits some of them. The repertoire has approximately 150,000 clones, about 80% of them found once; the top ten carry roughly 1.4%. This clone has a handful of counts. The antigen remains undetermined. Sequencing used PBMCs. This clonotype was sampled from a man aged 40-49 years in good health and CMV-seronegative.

The CDR3 nucleotides read TGCGCCAGCAGCGCCGACAGGCCCACCGGGGAGCTGTTTTTT. It codes for CASSADRPTGELFF. The V call is TRBV5-1, the J call TRBJ2-2; possible D gene TRBD1, 6 bases. Germline assignment: CDR1 SGHRS and CDR2 YFSETQ. Trimming shortened V by 4 bases and J by 4 bases, and 11 bases separated the two germline ends. The CDR3 consists of 14 residues. Using reference TRBV5-1 and TRBJ2-2 for the parts outside the CDR3, the full variable domain is KAGVTQTPRYLIKTRGQQVTLSCSPISGHRSVSWYQQTPGQGLQFLFEYFSETQRNKGNFPGRFSGRQFSNSRSEMNVSTLELGDSALYLCASSADRPTGELFFGEGSRLTVL.